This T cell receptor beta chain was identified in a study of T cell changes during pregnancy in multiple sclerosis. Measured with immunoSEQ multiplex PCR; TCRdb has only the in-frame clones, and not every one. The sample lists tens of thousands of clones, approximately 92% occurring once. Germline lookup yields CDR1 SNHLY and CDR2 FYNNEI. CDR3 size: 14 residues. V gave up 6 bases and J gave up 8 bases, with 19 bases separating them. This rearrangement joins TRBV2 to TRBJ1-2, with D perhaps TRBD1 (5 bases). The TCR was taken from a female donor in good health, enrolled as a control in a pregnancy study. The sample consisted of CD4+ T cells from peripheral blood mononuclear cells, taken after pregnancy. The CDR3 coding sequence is TGTGCCAGCAGGGGGGAGGGACGTAATCGCGGCTACACCTTC. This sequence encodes CASRGEGRNRGYTF.